These T cell receptor beta chains were read from a single sample in a study of T-cell memory formation after mild COVID-19. Each CDR3 protein gets one entry after TCRdb re-called the 5' RACE reads with MiXCR. The table includes about 390,000 distinct CDR3 sequences, around a sixth detected once. The sample taken for sequencing was PBMCs or a T cell subset sorted from them (not recorded which). These TCRs come from a young man who had mild COVID-19 (a few samples of this study predate the infection). Cell type and time point are not known. Each CDR3 is given with its conserved first and last residue. The D gene is left open where the match is weak. The size of a clone is reported for some rows only, either as once, few or many, or as a class for expanded clones.

j_call: TRBJ2-1
clone_size: many
v_call: TRBV7-6
d_call: NA
cdr3_aa: CASSPPGHKYNEQFF
cdr3_nt: TGTGCCAGCAGCCCCCCGGGACACAAGTACAATGAGCAGTTCTTC

j_call: TRBJ2-1
clone_size: few
v_call: TRBV2
d_call: NA
cdr3_aa: CASRPLGESSYNEQFF
cdr3_nt: TGTGCCAGCAGGCCCCTGGGCGAAAGCTCCTACAATGAGCAGTTCTTC

j_call: TRBJ2-7
clone_size: NA
v_call: TRBV20-1
d_call: TRBD1
cdr3_aa: CSARPDRGPYEQYF
cdr3_nt: TGCAGTGCTAGACCTGACAGGGGGCCCTACGAGCAGTACTTC

j_call: TRBJ2-1
clone_size: few
v_call: TRBV20-1
d_call: TRBD2
cdr3_aa: CSARDSRGARFEQFF
cdr3_nt: TGCAGTGCTAGAGACTCGCGGGGGGCCAGGTTTGAGCAGTTCTTC

j_call: TRBJ2-5
clone_size: NA
v_call: TRBV24-1
d_call: TRBD2
cdr3_aa: CATSDPRTSAETQYF
cdr3_nt: TGTGCCACCAGTGATCCGAGGACTAGCGCAGAGACCCAGTACTTC

j_call: TRBJ2-3
clone_size: few
v_call: TRBV15
d_call: NA
cdr3_aa: CATGRGSTDTQYF
cdr3_nt: TGTGCCACCGGCAGGGGAAGCACAGATACGCAGTATTTT

j_call: TRBJ2-7
clone_size: NA
v_call: TRBV4-3
d_call: NA
cdr3_aa: CASSQERSGYYEQYF
cdr3_nt: TGCGCCAGCAGCCAAGAACGAAGCGGTTACTACGAGCAGTACTTC

j_call: TRBJ1-3
clone_size: few
v_call: TRBV2
d_call: NA
cdr3_aa: CASRVQPTGNTIYF
cdr3_nt: TGTGCCTCCCGCGTACAGCCTACTGGAAACACCATATATTTT

j_call: TRBJ1-1
clone_size: NA
v_call: TRBV14
d_call: NA
cdr3_aa: CASSQGPLGATNTEAFF
cdr3_nt: TGTGCCAGCAGCCAAGGTCCCTTAGGGGCGACGAACACTGAAGCTTTCTTT

j_call: TRBJ2-3
clone_size: NA
v_call: TRBV20-1
d_call: TRBD2
cdr3_aa: CSASRTSGGVTQYF
cdr3_nt: TGCAGTGCCTCAAGGACTAGCGGGGGGGTTACGCAGTATTTT

j_call: TRBJ2-1
clone_size: NA
v_call: TRBV27
d_call: NA
cdr3_aa: CASSFTRVSYNEQFF
cdr3_nt: TGTGCCAGCAGTTTTACAAGGGTTTCCTACAATGAGCAGTTCTTC

j_call: TRBJ2-5
clone_size: few
v_call: TRBV4-2
d_call: TRBD1
cdr3_aa: CASSQVQGQQETQYF
cdr3_nt: TGTGCCAGCAGCCAAGTGCAGGGACAGCAAGAGACCCAGTACTTC

j_call: TRBJ2-3
clone_size: NA
v_call: TRBV4-1
d_call: NA
cdr3_aa: CASSQDPTRGDTQYF
cdr3_nt: TGCGCCAGCAGCCAAGACCCAACCCGTGGGGATACGCAGTATTTT

j_call: TRBJ2-1
clone_size: NA
v_call: TRBV7-6
d_call: TRBD2
cdr3_aa: CASSSRLAGGRNEQFF
cdr3_nt: TGTGCCAGCAGCTCGCGACTAGCGGGGGGTCGGAATGAGCAGTTCTTC

j_call: TRBJ2-5
clone_size: few
v_call: TRBV5-1
d_call: NA
cdr3_aa: CASRFRSGPVETQYF
cdr3_nt: TGCGCCAGCAGGTTCCGCTCGGGGCCGGTGGAGACCCAGTACTTC

j_call: TRBJ1-1
clone_size: NA
v_call: TRBV12-3/TRBV12-4
d_call: NA
cdr3_aa: CASTRNDREAFF
cdr3_nt: TGTGCCAGCACTCGAAATGACAGGGAAGCTTTCTTT

j_call: TRBJ2-1
clone_size: few
v_call: TRBV9
d_call: TRBD2
cdr3_aa: CASSVAGGPSINEQFF
cdr3_nt: TGTGCCAGCAGCGTAGCGGGGGGGCCGTCGATAAATGAGCAGTTCTTC

j_call: TRBJ2-2
clone_size: NA
v_call: TRBV5-1
d_call: NA
cdr3_aa: CASSFGTHGGELFF
cdr3_nt: TGCGCCAGCAGCTTCGGGACACACGGCGGGGAGCTGTTTTTT

j_call: TRBJ2-2
clone_size: NA
v_call: TRBV30
d_call: NA
cdr3_aa: CAWSVGSGRLTGELFF
cdr3_nt: TGTGCCTGGAGCGTTGGCAGTGGTCGGTTAACCGGGGAGCTGTTTTTT

j_call: TRBJ2-5
clone_size: many
v_call: TRBV20-1
d_call: NA
cdr3_aa: CSANRETQYF
cdr3_nt: TGCAGTGCTAATAGAGAGACCCAGTACTTC

j_call: TRBJ2-7
clone_size: NA
v_call: TRBV7-8
d_call: NA
cdr3_aa: CASSLVGLHYEQYF
cdr3_nt: TGTGCCAGCAGCTTAGTTGGGCTTCACTACGAGCAGTACTTC

j_call: TRBJ1-5
clone_size: few
v_call: TRBV11-2
d_call: TRBD1
cdr3_aa: CASSSGQGGNQPQHF
cdr3_nt: TGTGCCAGCAGCTCAGGACAGGGGGGCAATCAGCCCCAGCATTTT

j_call: TRBJ1-4
clone_size: NA
v_call: TRBV5-1
d_call: NA
cdr3_aa: CASSLETATNEKLFF
cdr3_nt: TGCGCCAGCAGCTTGGAGACAGCTACTAATGAAAAACTGTTTTTT

j_call: TRBJ2-2
clone_size: NA
v_call: TRBV4-1
d_call: NA
cdr3_aa: CASSARTDPRAGELFF
cdr3_nt: TGCGCCAGCAGCGCCCGGACGGATCCCAGAGCCGGGGAGCTGTTTTTT

j_call: TRBJ2-5
clone_size: few
v_call: TRBV4-2
d_call: NA
cdr3_aa: CASSQGSTGGETQYF
cdr3_nt: TGTGCCAGCAGCCAAGGGTCAACTGGCGGAGAGACCCAGTACTTC

j_call: TRBJ2-3
clone_size: many
v_call: TRBV24-1
d_call: NA
cdr3_aa: CATSDFNGDTQYF
cdr3_nt: TGTGCCACCAGTGATTTTAATGGGGATACGCAGTATTTT

j_call: TRBJ1-3
clone_size: NA
v_call: TRBV15
d_call: NA
cdr3_aa: CATSRDFSSEGNTIYF
cdr3_nt: TGTGCCACCAGCAGAGATTTTTCGTCCGAAGGAAACACCATATATTTT

j_call: TRBJ2-3
clone_size: few
v_call: TRBV5-1
d_call: TRBD2
cdr3_aa: CASSLGLVLGTDTQYF
cdr3_nt: TGCGCCAGCAGCTTAGGACTAGTTTTAGGGACAGATACGCAGTATTTT

j_call: TRBJ1-5
clone_size: NA
v_call: TRBV5-1
d_call: TRBD1
cdr3_aa: CASRPTGSVNQPQHF
cdr3_nt: TGCGCCAGCAGACCGACAGGGTCGGTCAATCAGCCCCAGCATTTT

j_call: TRBJ2-4
clone_size: many
v_call: TRBV5-1
d_call: NA
cdr3_aa: CASSLAKTGDIQYF
cdr3_nt: TGCGCCAGCAGCTTGGCCAAGACAGGCGACATTCAGTACTTC

j_call: TRBJ2-3
clone_size: NA
v_call: TRBV6-2/TRBV6-3
d_call: TRBD1
cdr3_aa: CASSFDQGADTQYF
cdr3_nt: TGTGCCAGCAGTTTCGACCAGGGGGCAGATACGCAGTATTTT

j_call: TRBJ1-1
clone_size: few
v_call: TRBV20-1
d_call: TRBD1
cdr3_aa: CSAREPGGRTEAFF
cdr3_nt: TGCAGTGCTAGAGAACCAGGGGGGAGGACTGAAGCTTTCTTT

j_call: TRBJ1-2
clone_size: NA
v_call: TRBV20-1
d_call: NA
cdr3_aa: CSAKTYGYTF
cdr3_nt: TGCAGTGCTAAAACCTATGGCTACACCTTC

j_call: TRBJ2-5
clone_size: few
v_call: TRBV10-3
d_call: NA
cdr3_aa: CAISESPYQETQYF
cdr3_nt: TGTGCCATCAGTGAGTCTCCGTACCAAGAGACCCAGTACTTC

j_call: TRBJ1-5
clone_size: NA
v_call: TRBV6-5
d_call: NA
cdr3_aa: CASSYASTGPQHF
cdr3_nt: TGTGCCAGCAGTTACGCCTCAACGGGGCCCCAGCATTTT

j_call: TRBJ2-1
clone_size: few
v_call: TRBV18
d_call: TRBD2
cdr3_aa: CASSPLRGDNEQFF
cdr3_nt: TGTGCCAGCTCACCACTCCGGGGGGATAATGAGCAGTTCTTC

j_call: TRBJ2-5
clone_size: NA
v_call: TRBV3-1
d_call: NA
cdr3_aa: CASSRYQETQYF
cdr3_nt: TGTGCCAGCAGCCGATATCAAGAGACCCAGTACTTC

j_call: TRBJ2-1
clone_size: NA
v_call: TRBV5-1
d_call: NA
cdr3_aa: CASSEGTRVQGEQFF
cdr3_nt: TGCGCCAGCAGCGAAGGGACACGAGTACAGGGTGAGCAGTTCTTC

j_call: TRBJ2-2
clone_size: NA
v_call: TRBV4-3
d_call: TRBD1
cdr3_aa: CASSQDPGQGSGELFF
cdr3_nt: TGCGCCAGCAGCCAAGATCCGGGACAGGGCTCCGGGGAGCTGTTTTTT

j_call: TRBJ2-3
clone_size: NA
v_call: TRBV6-2/TRBV6-3
d_call: TRBD1
cdr3_aa: CASSPRHSGTGADTQYF
cdr3_nt: TGTGCCAGCAGTCCCCGTCACTCCGGGACAGGGGCAGATACGCAGTATTTT

j_call: TRBJ1-4
clone_size: NA
v_call: TRBV23-1
d_call: NA
cdr3_aa: CASPMDEGRGKLFF
cdr3_nt: TGCGCCAGCCCCATGGATGAGGGAAGGGGAAAACTGTTTTTT

j_call: TRBJ1-5
clone_size: many
v_call: TRBV7-9
d_call: NA
cdr3_aa: CASSPEDQPQHF
cdr3_nt: TGTGCCAGCAGTCCAGAAGATCAGCCCCAGCATTTT

j_call: TRBJ1-2
clone_size: NA
v_call: TRBV29-1
d_call: NA
cdr3_aa: CSVEDETYGYTF
cdr3_nt: TGCAGCGTTGAAGATGAGACATACGGCTACACCTTC

j_call: TRBJ2-1
clone_size: NA
v_call: TRBV11-2
d_call: NA
cdr3_aa: CASSLLVGGYEQFF
cdr3_nt: TGTGCCAGCAGCTTGTTGGTGGGGGGATATGAGCAGTTCTTC

j_call: TRBJ2-3
clone_size: NA
v_call: TRBV20-1
d_call: NA
cdr3_aa: CSARIDRAGTDTQYF
cdr3_nt: TGCAGTGCTAGGATCGACAGGGCGGGGACAGATACGCAGTATTTT

j_call: TRBJ2-2
clone_size: many
v_call: TRBV9
d_call: TRBD2
cdr3_aa: CASSPWGGETGELFF
cdr3_nt: TGTGCCAGCAGCCCCTGGGGAGGGGAAACCGGGGAGCTGTTTTTT

j_call: TRBJ2-3
clone_size: few
v_call: TRBV28
d_call: NA
cdr3_aa: CASSSGGQRGTQYF
cdr3_nt: TGTGCCAGCAGTTCGGGCGGCCAGAGGGGTACGCAGTATTTT

j_call: TRBJ1-2
clone_size: NA
v_call: TRBV7-6
d_call: NA
cdr3_aa: CASSPMSTVPYYGYTF
cdr3_nt: TGTGCCAGCAGCCCAATGTCCACAGTTCCCTACTATGGCTACACCTTC

j_call: TRBJ2-6
clone_size: NA
v_call: TRBV18
d_call: NA
cdr3_aa: CASSPSTSGANVLTF
cdr3_nt: TGTGCCAGCTCACCTTCTACCTCTGGGGCCAACGTCCTGACTTTC

j_call: TRBJ2-7
clone_size: NA
v_call: TRBV5-1
d_call: NA
cdr3_aa: CASSSRGRDGSYEQYF
cdr3_nt: TGCGCCAGCAGCTCTCGGGGCCGGGACGGCTCCTACGAGCAGTACTTC

j_call: TRBJ2-2
clone_size: few
v_call: TRBV4-3
d_call: NA
cdr3_aa: CASSQDPGSGGELFF
cdr3_nt: TGCGCCAGCAGCCAAGATCCGGGATCTGGCGGGGAGCTGTTTTTT